Shown below are 25 T cell receptor beta chains from a single sample sequenced in a study of Ad26.COV2.S vaccination and SARS-CoV-2 variants. Indicated treatment: roughly 19 received Ad26.COV2.S at low or high dose, single or two shots; about 5 received placebo; per-sample allocation not given. Sampling was performed 63 days after the first vaccine or placebo injection. Clones were sequenced by immunoSEQ multiplex PCR, and TCRdb holds only the in-frame ones, with some missing. This table holds about 440,000 clones, 90% found once. This specimen consisted of peripheral blood, obtained in a trial of Ad26.COV2.S vaccine versus placebo. Receptors originate from a person aged 18-60 years who received the Ad26.COV2.S COVID-19 vaccine or a placebo.

The chain is built from TRBV5-6 and TRBJ2-7, with D possibly TRBD2 on 7 matching bases. Per germline, CDR1 SGHDT and CDR2 YYEEEE. CDR3 length: 13 residues. Deletions cut 4 bases from V and 4 bases from J, with 12 bases between. In nucleotides, the CDR3 is TGTGCCAGCAGCGGGGGGGCCGTATACGAGCAGTACTTC. Its protein product is CASSGGAVYEQYF.

The rearrangement joins TRBV12-2 to TRBJ2-4; the table names TRBD2, a call not compared with the DNA. TRBV12-2 is labeled a pseudogene. The CDR3 contains 20 residues. CDR3 DNA: TGTGCAAGTCGCCCACCGACTAGCGGGAGGGCCCCCAGAGACAAAAACATTCAGTACTTC. Translating it yields CASRPPTSGRAPRDKNIQYF.

This chain joins TRBV5-1 and TRBJ2-7, with D perhaps TRBD2 (6 bases). The CDR3 sequence is 14 residues long. Deletions cut 0 bases from V and 4 bases from J, with 11 bases between. CDR1 SGHRS and CDR2 YFSETQ come from the germline V gene. In nucleotides, the CDR3 is TGCGCCAGCAGCTTGGATCGGGCGGGGTACGAGCAGTACTTC. Amino acids: CASSLDRAGYEQYF.

The chain couples TRBV5-6 to TRBJ2-2, with 8 positions matching TRBD2. V gave up 0 bases and J gave up 8 bases; unmatched junction bases: 6. The CDR3 contains 15 residues. CDR1 and CDR2 (germline): SGHDT, YYEEEE. CDR3 protein: CASSLAGGRVGELFF. Written as DNA, the CDR3 is TGTGCCAGCAGCTTGGCGGGAGGGCGTGTGGGGGAGCTGTTTTTT.

The chain joins TRBV4-2 to TRBJ2-6, with unresolved D. CDR1 LGHNA and CDR2 YNFKEQ come from the germline V gene. The CDR3 contains 19 residues. Trimming left V 3 bases short and J 0 bases short, with 18 bases between. The chain's CDR3 is CASSHFAGLSSSGANVLTF. In DNA, the CDR3 is TGTGCCAGCAGCCATTTTGCCGGGCTATCCTCCTCTGGGGCCAACGTCCTGACTTTC.

The chain carries TRBV12-3 or TRBV12-4 and TRBJ2-3; no clear D gene. V gave up 3 bases and J gave up 1 base, with 5 bases separating them. This CDR3 contains 13 residues. This CDR3 is CASSLTRTDTQYF. The CDR3 DNA follows: TGTGCCAGCAGTTTGACCCGCACAGATACGCAGTATTTT.

This sequence joins TRBV7-8 and TRBJ1-2; TRBD1 is a possible D gene (6 bases). The germline V gene has CDR1 SGHVS and CDR2 FQNEAQ. Trimming shortened V by 5 bases and J by 4 bases, and 23 bases separated the two germline ends. The CDR3 runs 17 residues. The CDR3 protein is CASSPKEGRGKAYGYTF. The CDR3 DNA reads as TGTGCCAGCAGCCCCAAAGAGGGGAGGGGGAAGGCCTATGGCTACACCTTC. Complete variable domain (other parts from reference TRBV7-8 and TRBJ1-2): GAGVSQSPRYKVAKRGQDVALRCDPISGHVSLFWYQQALGQGPEFLTYFQNEAQLDKSGLPSDRFFAERPEGSVSTLKIQRTQQEDSAVYLCASSPKEGRGKAYGYTFGSGTRLTVV.

The chain carries TRBV2 and TRBJ2-3, with D perhaps matching TRBD2 (5 bases). Germline CDR1 is SNHLY and CDR2 is FYNNEI. CDR3 length equals 14 residues. The V end lost 5 bases, the J end lost 0 bases, and 9 bases lay between the germline ends. CDR3 amino acids: CASSWERSTDTQYF. CDR3 DNA: TGTGCCAGCAGTTGGGAGCGAAGCACAGATACGCAGTATTTT.

The J gene is TRBJ2-1, the V gene TRBV12-3 or TRBV12-4, with unresolved D. V gave up 9 bases and J gave up 8 bases, with 14 bases separating them. The CDR3 runs 12 residues. The CDR3 DNA reads TGTGCCAGTCTGCGAGACGTGCATGAGCAGTTCTTC. It codes for CASLRDVHEQFF.

The chain couples TRBV14 to TRBJ1-2; TRBD1 agrees at 7 bases. The V and J ends lost 4 bases and 9 bases, in that order; junction bases with no gene match: 14. Germline V gene data show CDR1 as SGHDN and CDR2 as FVKESK. This CDR3 spans 15 amino acids. The CDR3 sequence is CASSLARTGTESYTF. As DNA, the CDR3 is TGTGCCAGCAGCCTCGCCCGTACCGGGACAGAGAGCTACACCTTC.

The chain carries TRBV2 and TRBJ2-5; 7 nucleotides align to TRBD2. The CDR3 runs to 17 residues. Germline V gene data show CDR1 as SNHLY and CDR2 as FYNNEI. The V gene end was trimmed by 0 bases and the J gene end by 2 bases; junction bases not matched to a gene: 9. The CDR3 sequence is CASSEATGLGGQETQYF. In DNA form, the CDR3 reads TGTGCCAGCAGTGAAGCAACGGGACTGGGAGGGCAAGAGACCCAGTACTTC.

This rearrangement joins TRBV6-8 to TRBJ2-7; no clear D. Per the germline V gene, CDR1 is MNHGY and CDR2 is SAAAGT. The CDR3 has 14 amino acids. V gave up 5 bases and J gave up 3 bases, with 14 bases separating them. Here the CDR3 DNA reads TGTGCCAGCAGTCTTACCTGGCCCGGCTACGAGCAGTACTTC. Translating gives CASSLTWPGYEQYF.

This clone came up a few times. The chain employs TRBV9 and TRBJ2-7, with D tentatively TRBD1 (5 bases). V gave up 4 bases and J gave up 0 bases, with 11 bases separating them. There are 14 residues in the CDR3. Germline-derived CDR1 and CDR2 are SGDLS and YYNGEE. CDR3 sequence reads: CASSPWGSSYEQYF. The CDR3 DNA reads TGTGCCAGCAGCCCGTGGGGCAGCTCCTACGAGCAGTACTTC.

The chain is built from TRBV18 and TRBJ1-2; a possible D gene is TRBD1 (5 bases). The CDR3 extends over 16 amino acids. Germline-derived CDR1 and CDR2 are KGHSH and LQKENI. V was clipped by 2 bases and J by 2 bases, with 15 bases between them. CDR3 nucleotide sequence: TGTGCCAGCTCACCAGGCCCCTCGACAGCAAACTATGGCTACACCTTC. This encodes CASSPGPSTANYGYTF. Based on the CDR3 plus reference TRBV18 and TRBJ1-2, the full variable domain is NAGVMQNPRHLVRRRGQEARLRCSPMKGHSHVYWYRQLPEEGLKFMVYLQKENIIDESGMPKERFSAEFPKEGPSILRIQQVVRGDSAAYFCASSPGPSTANYGYTFGSGTRLTVV.

CDR3 sequence reads: CASSLKAKNIQYF. The CDR3 bases are TGTGCCAGCAGTTTAAAGGCCAAAAACATTCAGTACTTC. This chain joins TRBV27 and TRBJ2-4; D call uncertain. V lost 2 bases to trimming and J lost 1 base, with 3 bases between them. Germline values: CDR1 MNHEY, CDR2 SMNVEV (reference sequence). There are 13 residues in the CDR3.

The sample holds one count of this clone. The identical CDR3 is also encoded by other nucleotide sequences in the sample. The chain couples TRBV6-5 to TRBJ2-1; 8 positions agree with TRBD2. The V gene end was trimmed by 6 bases and the J gene end by 0 bases; junction bases not matched to a gene: 4. This CDR3 spans 15 amino acids. Per the germline V gene, CDR1 is MNHEY and CDR2 is SVGAGI. CDR3 in DNA: TGTGCCAGCAGACCCAGCGGGAGCTCCTACAATGAGCAGTTCTTC. It yields the protein CASRPSGSSYNEQFF.

This chain joins TRBV5-4 and TRBJ2-3, with 10 nucleotides matching TRBD2. This CDR3 is 16 amino acids long. Trimming cost V 3 bases and J 2 bases; bases outside gene matches: 6. Germline CDR1 and CDR2: SGHNT and YYREEE (reference sequence). CDR3 amino acids: CASSSGLAISTDTQYF. The CDR3 DNA is TGTGCCAGCAGCTCGGGACTAGCGATATCCACAGATACGCAGTATTTT.

The chain recombines TRBV7-9 with TRBJ1-1, with TRBD1 matching 8 bases. With 5 bases clipped from V and 2 bases from J, the junction kept 4 bases outside the gene matches. Looked up from germline, CDR1 is SEHNR and CDR2 is FQNEAQ (reference sequence). The length of the CDR3 is 14 residues. CDR3 sequence: CASSRQGRNTEAFF. Written as DNA, the CDR3 is TGTGCCAGCAGCCGACAGGGGCGTAACACTGAAGCTTTCTTT.

The chain has TRBV7-9 and TRBJ2-5; TRBD1 aligns across 9 bases. The CDR3 runs 16 residues. The V segment lost 1 base and the J segment 2 bases; nucleotides outside the gene matches: 5. In germline, CDR1 is SEHNR, CDR2 FQNEAQ (reference sequence). The CDR3 is CASSLDDRGEQETQYF. The CDR3, as DNA: TGTGCCAGCAGCTTAGATGACAGGGGGGAACAAGAGACCCAGTACTTC. Full variable domain (rest looked up from reference TRBV7-9 and TRBJ2-5): DTGVSQNPRHKITKRGQNVTFRCDPISEHNRLYWYRQTLGQGPEFLTYFQNEAQLEKSRLLSDRFSAERPKGSFSTLEIQRTEQGDSAMYLCASSLDDRGEQETQYFGPGTRLLVL.

This chain uses TRBV27 with TRBJ1-2; 9 positions agree with TRBD1. CDR3 length: 17 amino acids. V gave up 4 bases and J gave up 6 bases; unmatched junction bases: 15. Germline V gene data show CDR1 as MNHEY and CDR2 as SMNVEV (reference sequence). As DNA, the CDR3 is TGTGCCAGCAGTTCACTTCAAACAGGGGGCGCATTGCATGGCTACACCTTC. This translates into CASSSLQTGGALHGYTF.

The rearrangement uses TRBV7-9 and TRBJ2-2, with TRBD2 matching over 10 bases. CDR1 is SEHNR, CDR2 FQNEAQ, per germline (reference sequence). J lost 5 bases, V lost 5 bases, and 14 bases had no gene match. The CDR3 covers 18 residues. The CDR3 DNA reads as TGTGCCAGCAGCCCACCGACTTCTAGCGGGAGTAGAACCGGGGAGCTGTTTTTT. Amino acid sequence: CASSPPTSSGSRTGELFF.

The V gene is TRBV3-1 (or the pseudogene TRBV3-2), the J gene TRBJ1-4, with D tentatively TRBD1 (5 bases). Germline V gene data show CDR1 as LGHDT and CDR2 as YNNKEL (reference sequence). The CDR3 extends over 16 amino acids. Between the trimmed V and J ends, which lost 0 bases and 4 bases, there was a span of 12 bases. The chain's CDR3 is CASSQDLGGINEKLFF. CDR3 nucleotide sequence: TGTGCCAGCAGCCAAGATCTGGGGGGGATTAATGAAAAACTGTTTTTT.

The chain links TRBV5-6 to TRBJ1-1, with D maybe TRBD1 (5 bases). The CDR3 runs to 14 residues. V was cut by 2 bases and J by 6 bases, with 14 bases left in between. Looked up from germline, CDR1 is SGHDT and CDR2 is YYEEEE. The CDR3: CASSLGQGSAEAFF. The CDR3 nucleotides are TGTGCCAGCAGCTTAGGGCAGGGTTCCGCTGAAGCTTTCTTT. Combining the CDR3 with reference TRBV5-6 and TRBJ1-1 gives the whole variable domain DAGVTQSPTHLIKTRGQQVTLRCSPKSGHDTVSWYQQALGQGPQFIFQYYEEEERQRGNFPDRFSGHQFPNYSSELNVNALLLGDSALYLCASSLGQGSAEAFFGQGTRLTVV.

CDR3 residues: CASSGRDSLRSDTQYF. The CDR3 DNA is TGTGCCAGCAGCGGCCGGGACTCCCTCAGGTCCGATACGCAGTATTTT. The chain joins TRBV9 to TRBJ2-3, with a tentative D call TRBD2 (6 bases). The V gene lost 3 bases and the J gene lost 6 bases, with 20 bases spanning the gap. Germline CDR1 SGDLS, CDR2 YYNGEE. CDR3 length: 16 amino acids.

This chain connects TRBV5-6 to TRBJ2-7; no clear D gene. The CDR3 is made up of 13 amino acids. Trimming cost V 0 bases and J 6 bases, with 10 bases left between them. The V gene's germline CDR1 is SGHDT and CDR2 YYEEEE. For the CDR3, the DNA is TGTGCCAGCAGCTTGGAATGGCGAAGCGAGCAGTACTTC. Translated, it gives CASSLEWRSEQYF.